A single sample gave rise to the 6 T cell receptor beta chains below, sequenced in a study of blood T cells in healthy people across ages. Using a J-beta primer mix together with a sample-barcoded 5' primer, a second PCR was run for roughly 7 to 11 cycles. One entry per CDR3 protein results from TCRdb running MiXCR on the 5' RACE reads. The profile shows some 790,000 distinct CDR3 sequences, around 28% of them singletons. Sequencing input: blood. The receptors were gathered from a woman of 80 years or more in good health.

This clonotype was seen more than once but under ten times. A much more abundant neighbour one base away suggests this may be a read error. This chain links TRBV6-5 with TRBJ2-4; D could derive from TRBD1 or TRBD2 (5 bases each). Trimming stripped 6 bases from V and 12 bases from J, with 24 bases between. This CDR3 is 15 amino acids long. CDR1 MNHEY and CDR2 SVGAGI come from the germline V gene. The CDR3 DNA follows: TGTGCCAGCAGCTCGGGACGTAGGGAAGTAGGGGATCAGTACTTC. It codes for CASSSGRREVGDQYF.

This clonotype was recorded many times. This chain connects TRBV20-1 to TRBJ2-7, with TRBD2 identical over 14 bases. From germline, CDR1 is DFQATT and CDR2 SNEGSKA (reference sequence). This CDR3 region has 14 residues. V shed 7 bases, J shed 0 bases, and the junction held 2 bases outside the gene matches. The CDR3 spells CSGTSGGSSYEQYF. CDR3 nucleotide sequence: TGCAGTGGGACTAGCGGGGGGAGCTCCTACGAGCAGTACTTC.

Regarding this clonotype: The junction departs from germline at one end; a sequencing error may be responsible. This chain uses TRBV11-2 with TRBJ2-5, with 7 bases that match TRBD2. The CDR3 length is 14 residues. Per germline, CDR1 SGHAT and CDR2 FQNNGV. Here the CDR3 DNA reads TGTGCCGGCAGCTTTAGCGGGTTTCAAGAGACCCAGTACTTC. Its protein product is CAGSFSGFQETQYF.

In this sample, this clonotype turned up many times. The chain carries TRBV20-1 and TRBJ1-4; D not certain. V was pared by 6 bases and J by 3 bases, with 14 bases between. Germline V gives CDR1 DFQATT, CDR2 SNEGSKA (reference sequence). The CDR3 is 14 amino acids. Here the CDR3 reads CSAKRETSNEKLFF. The CDR3 bases are TGCAGTGCCAAGAGAGAGACATCTAATGAAAAACTGTTTTTT.

This clonotype was seen a handful of times. Written as DNA, the CDR3 is TGCGCCAGCAGCCCCGGGACAGGGGGGTTGAACACTGAAGCTTTCTTT. The encoded protein is CASSPGTGGLNTEAFF. The gene calls are TRBV5-1 and TRBJ1-1; 11 bases agree with TRBD1. This CDR3 has 16 residues. J was trimmed by 0 bases and V by 4 bases; bases with no gene match: 5. Looked up from germline, CDR1 is SGHRS and CDR2 is YFSETQ.

This clonotype was seen many times. The chain recombines TRBV15 with TRBJ2-3, with a tentative D call TRBD1 (6 bases). The length of the CDR3 is 18 residues. CDR1 and CDR2 from the germline V gene are LNHNV and YYDKDF (reference sequence). Trimming shortened V by 0 bases and J by 3 bases, and 19 bases separated the two germline ends. The CDR3 sequence: CATSREYYRDSSTDTQYF. DNA of the CDR3: TGTGCCACCAGCAGAGAGTACTACAGGGATTCCTCAACAGATACGCAGTATTTT. The whole variable domain, remainder taken from reference TRBV15 and TRBJ2-3, is DAMVIQNPRYQVTQFGKPVTLSCSQTLNHNVMYWYQQKSSQAPKLLFHYYDKDFNNEADTPDNFQSRRPNTSFCFLDIRSPGLGDTAMYLCATSREYYRDSSTDTQYFGPGTRLTVL.